A single sample gave rise to the 27 T cell receptor beta chains below, sequenced in a study of a mutant IDH1 vaccine in newly diagnosed glioma. The method was immunoSEQ multiplex PCR; TCRdb's version includes in-frame clones alone and lacks a portion of them. The data contain roughly 50,000 clones, about three quarters of them singletons. Their specific antigens are unknown. Time point given: week 47, end of study. The investigators gave 300 ug of mutant IDH1 20-mer peptide in each vaccine dose, together with topical imiquimod. Sequenced here: PBMCs, sampled from a glioma patient whose treatment included an IDH1 peptide vaccine. These receptors originate from a woman in her forties with glioma. Some clones in this sample may be carry-over from other donors' samples.

This sequence joins TRBV7-2 and TRBJ1-6, with D unclear. V lost 5 bases and J lost 7, with 6 bases in between. Germline values: CDR1 SGHTA, CDR2 FQGNSA. This CDR3 is 12 amino acids long. The CDR3 here is CASSPYNSPLHF. The CDR3 DNA reads as TGTGCCAGCAGCCCATACAATTCACCCCTCCACTTT.

This clone showed up just a few times. The V and J genes are TRBV5-4 and TRBJ1-2, with 7 bases fitting TRBD1. From germline, CDR1 is SGHNT and CDR2 YYREEE (reference sequence). The CDR3 is made up of 13 amino acids. The V gene end was trimmed by 4 bases and the J gene end by 7 bases; junction bases not matched to a gene: 7. CDR3 region: CASSVDREFGYTF. The CDR3 nucleotides are TGTGCCAGCAGCGTTGACAGGGAGTTTGGCTACACCTTC.

This clone was counted a few times. The CDR3 reads CASSLSTGTGGYTF. As DNA, the CDR3 is TGCGCCAGCAGCTTGTCTACCGGGACAGGCGGCTACACCTTC. The genes are TRBV5-1 and TRBJ1-2; 8 bases fit TRBD1. The CDR3 length is 14 residues. The germline V gene has CDR1 SGHRS and CDR2 YFSETQ. V lost 1 base to trimming and J lost 8 bases; unmatched junction nucleotides: 7.

The rearrangement uses TRBV27 and TRBJ1-2; D is undetermined. The V gene lost 1 base and the J gene lost 8 bases, with 17 bases spanning the gap. Per germline, CDR1 MNHEY and CDR2 SMNVEV (reference sequence). This CDR3 comprises 15 residues. As DNA, the CDR3 is TGTGCCAGCAGTTTATATAGCGGCCCTGTATGGGGCTACACCTTC. Its translation is CASSLYSGPVWGYTF.

This clone has just a few counts. V gene TRBV6-1 combines with J gene TRBJ1-2; TRBD1 agrees at 8 bases. The germline V gene has CDR1 MNHNS and CDR2 SASEGT. V trimming: 1 base; J trimming: 7 bases; junction bases outside the gene matches: 14. This CDR3 is built from 17 residues. The CDR3 DNA is TGTGCCAGCAGTGAAGTAGTCGGCGACAGGGGTAAGGGTGGCTACACCTTC. It translates to CASSEVVGDRGKGGYTF.

The rearrangement joins TRBV6-1 to TRBJ2-3; TRBD1 matches at 10 bases. Germline assignment: CDR1 MNHNS and CDR2 SASEGT. V trimming: 8 bases; J trimming: 6 bases; junction bases outside the gene matches: 11. The CDR3 runs to 15 residues. For the CDR3, the DNA is TGTGCCAGCGCCAGGGACAGGGGCAGTATGGATACGCAGTATTTT. It is translated as CASARDRGSMDTQYF.

V and J are TRBV7-9 and TRBJ1-2; no clear D. CDR3 length equals 14 residues. The V end was cut by 1 base, the J end by 4 bases, with 10 bases between. Germline values: CDR1 SEHNR, CDR2 FQNEAQ (reference sequence). CDR3 loop: CASSLGGNGYGYTF. In DNA, the CDR3 is TGTGCCAGCAGCTTAGGTGGTAATGGCTATGGCTACACCTTC.

The gene calls are TRBV11-2 and TRBJ2-1; 7 nucleotides line up with TRBD2. After removal of 6 bases from V and 4 bases from J, the junction contained 9 bases not matched to a gene. Germline loops: CDR1 SGHAT, CDR2 FQNNGV. This CDR3 comprises 15 residues. The CDR3 region is CASRVGAGLYNEQFF. Here the CDR3 DNA reads TGTGCCAGCAGGGTAGGAGCGGGGCTTTACAATGAGCAGTTCTTC.

CDR3 coding DNA: TGCGCCAGCAGCTTGGCCGGACAGGGTCGGACCCTGGGGGCAGATACGCAGTATTTT. Amino acid sequence: CASSLAGQGRTLGADTQYF. The gene calls are TRBV5-1 and TRBJ2-3; 8 bases match TRBD1. Germline lookup yields CDR1 SGHRS and CDR2 YFSETQ. Trimming removed 0 bases from V and 4 bases from J; junction bases left unmatched: 16. This CDR3 is 19 amino acids long.

The J gene is TRBJ1-3, the V gene TRBV7-6; the match to TRBD1 covers 8 bases. CDR1 and CDR2 (germline): SGHVS, FNYEAQ. The junction had 9 bases not matched to a gene; V was cut back by 5 bases and J by 3 bases. The CDR3 totals 16 residues. The CDR3 spells CASSARQGTIGNTIYF. DNA of the CDR3: TGTGCCAGCAGCGCCCGACAGGGGACGATTGGAAACACCATATATTTT.

A few counts support this clone. The rearrangement uses TRBV20-1 and TRBJ1-1; D is ambiguous. Germline-derived CDR1 and CDR2 are DFQATT and SNEGSKA (reference sequence). The CDR3 runs 11 residues. Trimming removed 5 bases at V and 11 bases at J, with 15 bases between. CDR3 in amino acids: CSAYEPSTAFF. CDR3 coding DNA: TGCAGTGCTTATGAACCCTCTACGGCTTTCTTT.

The gene calls are TRBV7-8 and TRBJ1-2; 7 bases map to TRBD1. There are 14 residues in the CDR3. Germline V gene sequence: CDR1 SGHVS, CDR2 FQNEAQ. The ends lost 4 bases at V and 7 bases at J; junction bases unmatched: 9. The CDR3 here is CASSSGDSSRGYTF. The CDR3 DNA sequence: TGTGCCAGCAGCTCTGGGGACAGCTCTCGTGGCTACACCTTC.

The chain recombines TRBV19 with TRBJ1-1, with TRBD1 as a possible D gene (5 bases). The CDR3 loop spans 16 amino acids. Germline CDR1 LNHDA, CDR2 SQIVND (reference sequence). V lost 5 bases to trimming and J lost 1 base, with 17 bases between them. CDR3 region: CASSLTPGATNTEAFF. Here the CDR3 DNA reads TGTGCCAGTAGTCTGACCCCCGGGGCAACGAACACTGAAGCTTTCTTT.

This clone was counted once. V and J are TRBV6-6 and TRBJ1-2; D might be TRBD1 (5 bases). This CDR3 region has 15 residues. Trimming took off 5 bases at V and 8 bases at J, with 21 bases between the two ends. Looked up from germline, CDR1 is MNHNY and CDR2 is SVGAGI (reference sequence). CDR3 residues: CASSNSRVTRKGYTF. The CDR3 DNA reads TGTGCCAGCAGTAACAGCAGGGTAACTCGAAAAGGCTACACCTTC.

J is TRBJ1-4 and V is TRBV19, with TRBD1 as a possible D gene (5 bases). CDR1 is LNHDA and CDR2 is SQIVND in the germline V gene (reference sequence). The V and J ends lost 5 bases and 10 bases respectively, with 17 bases between them. The length of the CDR3 is 14 residues. CDR3 sequence (DNA): TGTGCCAGTAGTGTGGGACGGTCGGGGAGAAAACTGTTTTTT. Protein: CASSVGRSGRKLFF.

This clone showed up just once. The rearrangement joins TRBV30 to TRBJ2-7; 10 nucleotides agree with TRBD2. The CDR3 is 14 residues long. With 4 bases clipped from V and 1 base from J, the junction kept 4 bases outside the gene matches. Per germline, CDR1 GTSNPN and CDR2 SVGIG (reference sequence). The CDR3 sequence: CAWTASGSSYEQYF. The CDR3 region has the DNA TGTGCCTGGACCGCTAGCGGGAGTTCCTACGAGCAGTACTTC.

The gene calls are TRBV30 and TRBJ1-2; D gene unclear. V was pared by 3 bases and J by 5 bases, with 7 bases between. The V gene's germline CDR1 is GTSNPN and CDR2 SVGIG (reference sequence). This CDR3 is 11 amino acids long. The CDR3 DNA follows: TGTGCCTGGAGGACGGAATATGGCTACACCTTC. Encoded protein: CAWRTEYGYTF.

This chain uses TRBV4-3 with TRBJ2-2; D unresolved. V shed 4 bases and J shed 2 bases, with 8 bases lying between them. Germline loops: CDR1 LGHNA, CDR2 YSLEER. The CDR3 contains 14 residues. The CDR3 reads CASSRQVNTGELFF. The CDR3 region has the DNA TGCGCCAGCAGCCGGCAGGTTAACACCGGGGAGCTGTTTTTT.

The V gene is TRBV27, the J gene TRBJ2-3, with D tentatively TRBD1 or TRBD2 (5 bases each). Germline V gene lookup returns CDR1 MNHEY and CDR2 SMNVEV (reference sequence). The CDR3 runs to 15 residues. V lost 8 bases and J lost 2, with 17 bases in between. CDR3 sequence (DNA): TGTGCCAGCGGACCCGGGACGCAGATCACAGATACGCAGTATTTT. It encodes CASGPGTQITDTQYF.

V is TRBV6-5 and J is TRBJ1-5; TRBD1 might be the D (5 bases). This CDR3 has 13 residues. Trimming stripped 6 bases from V and 10 bases from J, with 16 bases between. Germline-derived CDR1 and CDR2 are MNHEY and SVGAGI. Here the CDR3 reads CASRGGVDGPQHF. In DNA form, the CDR3 reads TGTGCCAGCAGGGGGGGGGTGGACGGACCCCAGCATTTT.

V and J are TRBV27 and TRBJ1-5; TRBD1 matches at 7 bases. Germline V gene lookup returns CDR1 MNHEY and CDR2 SMNVEV (reference sequence). CDR3 length: 15 residues. Trimming cost V 6 bases and J 3 bases; bases outside gene matches: 8. In DNA form, the CDR3 reads TGTGCCAGCAGGGGGCGGACAGGCTTCAATCAGCCCCAGCATTTT. Its protein is CASRGRTGFNQPQHF.

The gene calls are TRBV7-9 and TRBJ1-4; D unresolved. V lost 5 bases to trimming and J lost 0 bases, with 7 bases between them. The germline V gene encodes CDR1 SEHNR and CDR2 FQNEAQ (reference sequence). The CDR3 contains 14 residues. The CDR3 is CASSPQSTNEKLFF. The CDR3 DNA sequence: TGTGCCAGCAGCCCCCAGTCAACTAATGAAAAACTGTTTTTT.

This sequence joins TRBV11-2 and TRBJ1-5; the D gene is possibly TRBD1 (5 bases). V was clipped by 5 bases and J by 6 bases, with 20 bases between them. This CDR3 has 16 residues. CDR1 SGHAT and CDR2 FQNNGV come from the germline V gene. CDR3 residues: CASSPGRDLVGQPQHF. CDR3 in DNA: TGTGCCAGCAGCCCCGGGAGGGACCTGGTGGGTCAGCCCCAGCATTTT.

V and J are TRBV10-3 and TRBJ2-1; 10 bases align to TRBD2. This CDR3 region has 16 residues. The V gene's germline CDR1 is ENHRY and CDR2 SYGVKD. V dropped 7 bases and J dropped 0; count of bases not matched to a gene: 6. The CDR3 sequence is CAIMQAGGSSYNEQFF. For the CDR3, the DNA is TGTGCCATCATGCAAGCGGGGGGGAGCTCCTACAATGAGCAGTTCTTC.

V usage is TRBV27 and J usage is TRBJ1-2; no clear D gene. CDR1 is MNHEY, CDR2 SMNVEV, per germline (reference sequence). Trimming removed 5 bases from V and 1 base from J, with 8 bases in between. The CDR3 runs to 13 residues. This chain's CDR3 is CASSNPGNYGYTF. The DNA of the CDR3 is TGTGCCAGCAGTAATCCGGGTAACTATGGCTACACCTTC.

V gene TRBV29-1 combines with J gene TRBJ2-1, with 9 bases lining up with TRBD2. CDR1 SQVTM and CDR2 ANQGSEA come from the germline V gene. V lost 6 bases, J lost 6 bases, and 12 bases stayed unmatched. CDR3 length: 15 residues. The CDR3 coding sequence is TGCAGCGTCGCCCTGACTGCGGGGGGGGGCAATGAGCAGTTCTTC. Translation gives CSVALTAGGGNEQFF.

This chain connects TRBV7-9 to TRBJ2-2; D remains unclear. This CDR3 has 12 amino acids. Per germline, CDR1 SEHNR and CDR2 FQNEAQ (reference sequence). Trimming took 3 bases from V and 2 from J, leaving 1 base between them. The CDR3, as DNA: TGTGCCAGCAGCTTTAACACCGGGGAGCTGTTTTTT. It specifies CASSFNTGELFF.